A single sample is the source of the 29 T cell receptor beta chains below, sequenced in a study of cytomegalovirus exposure and HLA in healthy donors (dated by TCRdb to about 2017). The method behind the library was the immunoSEQ multiplex PCR assay. For the multiplex PCR, a mixture combining 60 forward primers for TCR Vbeta segments and 13 reverse primers for TCR Jbeta segments was used. Sourced from immuneACCESS, this table was stored by TCRdb with only in-frame sequences that have V and J called. A share of the clones is absent; for the studies checked, an unresolved V gene accounts for under half, and the remainder has no known explanation. This sample holds approximately 150,000 clones; around 84% were observed only once. Roughly 2.7% of the sample is in the top ten clones. Material for sequencing was PBMCs. Source of these receptors: a boy between 2 and 10 years old in good health and CMV-seronegative.

The table lists this clone with a few counts. The chain links TRBV19 to TRBJ1-1, with 9 nucleotides matching TRBD1. This CDR3 has 12 residues. Germline assignment: CDR1 LNHDA and CDR2 SQIVND (reference sequence). Unmatched junction bases numbered 0, after V lost 4 bases and J lost 6 bases. This chain's CDR3 is CASSRDRAEAFF. As DNA, the CDR3 is TGTGCCAGTAGTAGGGACAGGGCTGAAGCTTTCTTT.

The V and J genes are TRBV5-1 and TRBJ2-1, with D possibly TRBD2 on 6 matching bases. The CDR3 spans 13 residues. V was shortened by 0 bases and J by 7 bases, with 8 bases between the two germline ends. CDR1 and CDR2 from the germline V gene are SGHRS and YFSETQ. The CDR3 region has the DNA TGCGCCAGCAGCTTGGCGGGAGAAAATGAGCAGTTCTTC. Protein product: CASSLAGENEQFF.

The V call is TRBV4-1, the J call TRBJ2-5; a possible D gene is TRBD2 (7 bases). The CDR3 is made up of 15 amino acids. Germline CDR1 and CDR2: MGHRA and YSYEKL. V lost 4 bases to trimming and J lost 5 bases, with 17 bases between them. The CDR3: CASSPGGGGWETQYF. The DNA for the CDR3 is TGCGCCAGCAGCCCTGGTGGGGGGGGCTGGGAGACCCAGTACTTC.

This chain uses TRBV6-1 with TRBJ1-6; TRBD1 matches 7 bases. Germline V gene sequence: CDR1 MNHNS, CDR2 SASEGT. The trim removed 5 bases at V and 10 bases at J, leaving 8 bases unmatched. The CDR3 is 14 residues long. Here the CDR3 DNA reads TGTGCCAGCAGTCCCCGACAGGGAGTGTCACCCCTCCACTTT. Its protein is CASSPRQGVSPLHF.

A single count supports this clone. The chain couples TRBV27 to TRBJ2-7; TRBD1 is a possible D gene (6 bases). The V end was cut by 3 bases, the J end by 3 bases, with 21 bases between. The CDR3 runs 17 residues. Germline V gene data show CDR1 as MNHEY and CDR2 as SMNVEV (reference sequence). The CDR3 sequence is CASSLIANWLGGYEQYF. CDR3 DNA sequence: TGTGCCAGCAGTTTGATAGCAAATTGGTTAGGGGGCTACGAGCAGTACTTC.

This rearrangement joins TRBV5-1 to TRBJ2-5; 14 bases agree with TRBD2. CDR1 is SGHRS and CDR2 is YFSETQ in the germline V gene. The CDR3 contains 20 residues. Trimming at V came to 3 bases and at J to 1 base, leaving 14 bases not matched to a gene. The CDR3 DNA reads TGCGCCAGCAGCTCCCGGCCGGGACTAGCGGGGGCCACACTCCAAGAGACCCAGTACTTC. Protein product: CASSSRPGLAGATLQETQYF.

This chain joins TRBV6-5 and TRBJ2-3; 9 bases agree with TRBD2. Per germline, CDR1 MNHEY and CDR2 SVGAGI. CDR3 length: 15 amino acids. V dropped 7 bases and J dropped 2; count of bases not matched to a gene: 7. The CDR3 region is CASNRGGGYTDTQYF. Written as DNA, the CDR3 is TGTGCCAGCAACCGCGGGGGGGGTTACACAGATACGCAGTATTTT.

V is TRBV7-3 and J is TRBJ2-3; 11 bases map to TRBD1. CDR3 length: 15 residues. The ends lost 5 bases at V and 6 bases at J; junction bases unmatched: 7. Germline assignment: CDR1 SGHTA and CDR2 FQGTGA. The CDR3 here is CASSRTGGASDTQYF. CDR3 coding DNA: TGTGCCAGCAGCCGGACAGGGGGCGCTTCCGATACGCAGTATTTT.

This chain joins TRBV6-1 and TRBJ1-5, with D tentatively TRBD1 (6 bases). The V and J ends lost 1 base and 3 bases respectively, with 10 bases between them. The CDR3 is 15 amino acids. Germline CDR1 is MNHNS and CDR2 is SASEGT. This CDR3 reads CASSEDRAANQPQHF. CDR3 sequence (DNA): TGTGCCAGCAGTGAAGACAGGGCCGCCAATCAGCCCCAGCATTTT.

The chain couples TRBV4-1 to TRBJ1-1, with D perhaps matching TRBD1 (6 bases). V lost 0 bases, J lost 5 bases, and 13 bases lay in between. CDR3 length: 15 residues. Germline-derived CDR1 and CDR2 are MGHRA and YSYEKL. The CDR3 DNA follows: TGCGCCAGCAGCCAAGACCGTCAGGGGCGGACTGAAGCTTTCTTT. Residues: CASSQDRQGRTEAFF.

The gene calls are TRBV4-3 and TRBJ2-7, with D possibly being TRBD1 (6 bases). V was pared by 1 base and J by 2 bases, with 9 bases between. This CDR3 comprises 14 residues. Germline V CDR1 and CDR2: LGHNA, YSLEER. CDR3 sequence: CASSQGHRAYEQYF. CDR3 in DNA: TGCGCCAGCAGCCAAGGACACAGGGCCTACGAGCAGTACTTC.

The rearrangement joins TRBV6-5 to TRBJ2-7; 7 nucleotides align to TRBD2. Germline V gene lookup returns CDR1 MNHEY and CDR2 SVGAGI. This CDR3 has 14 amino acids. V trimming: 5 bases; J trimming: 3 bases; junction bases outside the gene matches: 7. Here the CDR3 DNA reads TGTGCCAGCAGTGGGGGGGTTGGAGGCTACGAGCAGTACTTC. It is translated as CASSGGVGGYEQYF.

This chain connects TRBV11-3 to TRBJ2-7, with 9 positions matching TRBD2. The junction had 4 bases not matched to a gene; V was cut back by 1 base and J by 3 bases. The CDR3 loop spans 15 amino acids. Germline loops: CDR1 SGHNT, CDR2 YENEEA. The CDR3 sequence: CASSLGREGHYEQYF. Here the CDR3 DNA reads TGTGCCAGCAGCTTAGGGCGGGAGGGACACTACGAGCAGTACTTC.

The rearrangement links TRBV29-1 to TRBJ2-1; possibly TRBD2 for D (5 bases). The CDR3 consists of 11 residues. In germline, CDR1 is SQVTM, CDR2 ANQGSEA. V lost 4 bases to trimming and J lost 6 bases, with 7 bases between them. CDR3 sequence reads: CSVGLFNEQFF. CDR3 in DNA: TGCAGCGTTGGACTATTCAATGAGCAGTTCTTC.

The chain combines TRBV28 with TRBJ2-5; D might be TRBD1 (5 bases). With the DNA end fitting TRBJ2-7 better, the J assignment may be wrong. CDR3 length: 16 amino acids. Germline CDR1 MDHEN, CDR2 SYDVKM. The CDR3 here is CASSIFSGATDYEQYF. The CDR3 DNA reads as TGTGCCAGCAGTATTTTTAGTGGGGCAACGGACTACGAGCAGTACTTC.

V usage is TRBV14 and J usage is TRBJ2-7; 7 nucleotides align to TRBD1. The CDR3 runs to 15 residues. In germline, CDR1 is SGHDN, CDR2 FVKESK. Losses at the gene ends were 1 base for V and 2 bases for J; bases not matched to a gene: 5. CDR3 in amino acids: CASSQGQGMTYEQYF. CDR3 DNA: TGTGCCAGCAGCCAAGGACAGGGCATGACCTACGAGCAGTACTTC.

The chain couples TRBV6-5 to TRBJ1-1, with a possible D match to TRBD1 (6 bases). V shed 10 bases and J shed 0 bases, with 18 bases lying between them. This CDR3 region has 15 residues. CDR1 is MNHEY, CDR2 SVGAGI, per germline. In nucleotides, the CDR3 is TGTGCCACCACTCGCGACAGGATAATGAACACTGAAGCTTTCTTT. This encodes CATTRDRIMNTEAFF.

The chain has TRBV10-3 and TRBJ2-3; 9 bases are shared with TRBD2. The CDR3 runs to 16 residues. V gave up 7 bases and J gave up 4 bases; unmatched junction bases: 12. CDR1 and CDR2 (germline): ENHRY, SYGVKD. This CDR3 is CAITTPGGGASDTQYF. CDR3 bases: TGTGCCATCACCACCCCGGGCGGGGGGGCATCAGATACGCAGTATTTT.

The chain couples TRBV10-1 to TRBJ2-3; 8 nucleotides align to TRBD2. Unmatched junction bases numbered 3, after V lost 2 bases and J lost 2 bases. This CDR3 spans 15 amino acids. Germline V gives CDR1 WNHNN, CDR2 SYGVQD (reference sequence). The CDR3 reads CASSETSGFTDTQYF. The CDR3 coding sequence is TGCGCCAGCAGTGAGACTAGCGGATTCACAGATACGCAGTATTTT.

Comment on this clone: Germline and junction disagree at one end, which may indicate a read error. The rearrangement links TRBV7-9 to TRBJ2-4; 8 positions match TRBD2. Germline CDR1 and CDR2: SEHNR and FQNEAQ (reference sequence). CDR3 length: 16 residues. CDR3 nucleotide sequence: TGTTCCAGCACCCCGGGGACTAGGGGCTCCAAAAACATTCAGTACTTC. This codes for CSSTPGTRGSKNIQYF.

The V call is TRBV11-1, the J call TRBJ2-1; 8 bases match TRBD2. CDR3 length: 16 residues. The V gene's germline CDR1 is SGHAT and CDR2 FQDESV (reference sequence). Unmatched junction bases numbered 7, after V lost 4 bases and J lost 2 bases. Written as DNA, the CDR3 is TGTGCCAGCAGCTCCGATACTAGCGGCCCCTACAATGAGCAGTTCTTC. Translating it yields CASSSDTSGPYNEQFF.

The gene calls are TRBV12-5 and TRBJ2-7, with 8 bases aligning to TRBD2. With V trimmed by 6 bases and J by 1 base, 8 bases remained unmatched. The CDR3 totals 15 residues. Germline V gene data show CDR1 as LGHNT and CDR2 as FRNRAP. CDR3 nucleotide sequence: TGTGCTAGTGGAGACGGGAGGGCGCCGTCCTACGAGCAGTACTTC. It specifies CASGDGRAPSYEQYF.

A note on this clone: Germline and junction disagree at one end, which may indicate a read error. V usage is TRBV14 and J usage is TRBJ2-5; 11 nucleotides align to TRBD2. CDR3 size: 16 residues. Germline V gene data show CDR1 as SGHDN and CDR2 as FVKESK. CDR3 loop: CANSTRLAGLLETQYF. The CDR3 DNA is TGTGCCAACAGCACGCGACTAGCGGGGTTGTTGGAGACCCAGTACTTC.

This chain's CDR3 is CASSRGRTESSGANVLTF. The CDR3 DNA sequence: TGTGCCAGCAGCCGCGGGCGGACTGAGAGCTCTGGGGCCAACGTCCTGACTTTC. The chain couples TRBV9 to TRBJ2-6; a weak D match, TRBD2 (5 bases). In germline, CDR1 is SGDLS, CDR2 YYNGEE. The V end lost 4 bases, the J end lost 0 bases, and 17 bases lay between the germline ends. This CDR3 is 18 amino acids long.

The V call is TRBV7-6, the J call TRBJ2-5; 9 positions match TRBD1. The J call may not be correct, given that the DNA end is closer to TRBJ2-7. Germline assignment: CDR1 SGHVS and CDR2 FNYEAQ. CDR3 length equals 15 residues. The CDR3 DNA reads as TGTGCCAGCAGCACAGACAGGGGGTGGGGCGACGAGCAGTACTTC. It encodes CASSTDRGWGDEQYF.

This sequence joins TRBV18 and TRBJ2-3, with D perhaps TRBD2 (6 bases). Germline CDR1 is KGHSH and CDR2 is LQKENI. V was cut by 2 bases and J by 9 bases, with 12 bases left in between. The CDR3 contains 13 residues. The DNA of the CDR3 is TGTGCCAGCTCACCAGCTGGGACTGGGACGCAGTATTTT. The encoded protein is CASSPAGTGTQYF.

The V call is TRBV6-1, the J call TRBJ1-2; a weak D match, TRBD1 (5 bases). V was trimmed by 2 bases and J by 3 bases, leaving 13 bases between them. The CDR3 loop spans 15 amino acids. Germline CDR1 and CDR2: MNHNS and SASEGT. CDR3 bases: TGTGCCAGCAGTGAACCCCATGGAGGGGACTATGGCTACACCTTC. Its translation is CASSEPHGGDYGYTF.

The V gene is TRBV9, the J gene TRBJ1-1, with D perhaps TRBD1 (6 bases). Germline CDR1 reads SGDLS; CDR2 reads YYNGEE. The CDR3 totals 16 residues. Between the trimmed V and J ends, which lost 3 bases and 0 bases, there was a span of 15 bases. In DNA form, the CDR3 reads TGTGCCAGCAGCGCCCCAAAGACAGGAGTGAACACTGAAGCTTTCTTT. This codes for CASSAPKTGVNTEAFF.

A remark on this clone: Sequence at one end of the junction differs from germline and may be a read error. The chain is built from TRBV7-9 and TRBJ2-7, with D possibly matching TRBD2 (5 bases). The CDR3 is 15 amino acids. In germline, CDR1 is SEHNR, CDR2 FQNEAQ (reference sequence). The CDR3, as DNA: TGTTCCAGCAGCTTCTTCCCCGGACTCTACTACGAGCAGTACTTC. Translation: CSSSFFPGLYYEQYF.